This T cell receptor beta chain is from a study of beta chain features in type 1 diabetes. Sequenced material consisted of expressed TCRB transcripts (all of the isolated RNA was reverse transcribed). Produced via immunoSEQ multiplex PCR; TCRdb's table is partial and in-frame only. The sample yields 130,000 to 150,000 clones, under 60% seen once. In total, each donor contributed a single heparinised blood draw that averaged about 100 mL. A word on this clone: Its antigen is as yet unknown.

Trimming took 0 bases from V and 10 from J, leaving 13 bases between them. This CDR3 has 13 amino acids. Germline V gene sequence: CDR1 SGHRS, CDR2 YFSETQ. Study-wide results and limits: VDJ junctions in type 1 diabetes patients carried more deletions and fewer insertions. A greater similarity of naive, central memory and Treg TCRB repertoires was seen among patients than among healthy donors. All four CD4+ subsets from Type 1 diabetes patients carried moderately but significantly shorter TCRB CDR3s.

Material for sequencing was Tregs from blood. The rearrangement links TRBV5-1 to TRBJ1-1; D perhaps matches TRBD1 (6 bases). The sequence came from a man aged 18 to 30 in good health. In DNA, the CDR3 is TGCGCCAGCAGCTTGGATACAGGGCCGGTAGCTTTCTTT. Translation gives CASSLDTGPVAFF.